A single sample is the source of the 14 T cell receptor beta chains below, sequenced in a study of blood T cell repertoires in COVID-19. TCRdb's copy holds only in-frame clones and misses some; the assay was immunoSEQ multiplex PCR. The table records tens of thousands of clones, approximately 85% of them present only once. Sample: peripheral blood. These receptors all come from a human donor in a cohort sampled during active COVID-19.

The chain combines TRBV20-1 with TRBJ2-5; 8 bases agree with TRBD2. The CDR3 sequence is 15 residues long. Germline CDR1 and CDR2: DFQATT and SNEGSKA (reference sequence). V shed 3 bases and J 0 bases; nucleotides not matched to a gene: 6. The CDR3 sequence: CSASSGGLYQETQYF. Written as DNA, the CDR3 is TGCAGTGCTAGTTCGGGGGGGCTGTACCAAGAGACCCAGTACTTC.

The J gene is TRBJ2-7, the V gene TRBV7-2; 7 bases fit TRBD2. The J segment lost 7 bases and the V segment lost 2 bases, leaving 23 bases of the junction unmatched. CDR3 length: 19 amino acids. CDR1 is SGHTA, CDR2 FQGNSA, per germline. The DNA of the CDR3 is TGTGCCAGCAGCTTATTAGGTCGGGTGGCTAGCGGAGCCCTGATGGAGCAGTACTTC. This translates into CASSLLGRVASGALMEQYF.

The table lists this clone with a count of one. The rearrangement links TRBV5-4 to TRBJ2-2; 8 positions agree with TRBD2. The CDR3 has 17 residues. V trimming: 1 base; J trimming: 4 bases; junction bases outside the gene matches: 9. Germline V CDR1 and CDR2: SGHNT, YYREEE (reference sequence). CDR3 loop: CASSLRSAGGFTGELFF. In DNA, the CDR3 is TGTGCCAGCAGCTTGAGGTCTGCGGGAGGATTCACCGGGGAGCTGTTTTTT.

Here the CDR3 reads CASRRTGLNTEAFF. CDR3 nucleotide sequence: TGTGCCAGCCGCCGGACAGGACTAAACACTGAAGCTTTCTTT. The gene calls are TRBV11-3 and TRBJ1-1; 7 nucleotides match TRBD1. Per germline, CDR1 SGHNT and CDR2 YENEEA. Trimming cost V 8 bases and J 2 bases; bases outside gene matches: 8. The CDR3 has 14 amino acids. Full variable domain (missing parts from reference TRBV11-3 and TRBJ1-1): EAGVVQSPRYKIIEKKQPVAFWCNPISGHNTLYWYLQNLGQGPELLIRYENEEAVDDSQLPKDRFSAERLKGVDSTLKIQPAELGDSAVYLCASRRTGLNTEAFFGQGTRLTVV.

The CDR3: CASSQGTQTYEQYF. CDR3 DNA sequence: TGCGCCAGCAGCCAAGGAACTCAAACCTACGAGCAGTACTTC. The chain combines TRBV4-3 with TRBJ2-7; D remains unclear. This CDR3 has 14 residues. V shed 1 base and J shed 2 bases, with 9 bases lying between them. The germline V gene has CDR1 LGHNA and CDR2 YSLEER.

The V gene is TRBV3-1 (or the pseudogene TRBV3-2), the J gene TRBJ1-4, with a possible D match to TRBD1 (5 bases). The V end lost 8 bases, the J end lost 5 bases, and 9 bases lay between the germline ends. CDR3 length: 12 residues. CDR1 is LGHDT, CDR2 YNNKEL, per germline (reference sequence). The CDR3 DNA follows: TGTGCCAGCCGGGGGGTAAATGAAAAACTGTTTTTT. Amino acids: CASRGVNEKLFF.

J is TRBJ2-6 and V is TRBV9; 7 nucleotides line up with TRBD2. CDR3 length equals 16 residues. Germline-derived CDR1 and CDR2 are SGDLS and YYNGEE. The V gene end was trimmed by 4 bases and the J gene end by 1 base; junction bases not matched to a gene: 5. The CDR3 DNA reads TGTGCCAGCAGCCCTGGGGGAGGGTCTGGGGCCAACGTCCTGACTTTC. Encoded protein: CASSPGGGSGANVLTF.

The chain couples TRBV25-1 to TRBJ1-2, with D tentatively TRBD1 (6 bases). CDR1 and CDR2 from the germline V gene are MGHDK and SYGVNS. The CDR3 runs to 13 residues. The germline V and J ends were trimmed by 6 bases and 7 bases, with 15 bases remaining between them. CDR3 protein: CASSQDSLGGYTF. The DNA of the CDR3 is TGTGCCAGCAGCCAGGACAGCCTCGGTGGCTACACCTTC.

The rearrangement uses TRBV19 and TRBJ1-2; D perhaps matches TRBD1 (5 bases). This CDR3 is 14 amino acids long. The V end was cut by 1 base, the J end by 6 bases, with 12 bases between. CDR1 and CDR2 (germline): LNHDA, SQIVND (reference sequence). The CDR3 region is CASSIGGRGHGYTF. The CDR3 bases are TGTGCCAGTAGTATAGGGGGCAGAGGACATGGCTACACCTTC.

The J gene is TRBJ2-1, the V gene TRBV6-6; D perhaps matches TRBD2 (5 bases). This CDR3 is built from 14 residues. The V gene's germline CDR1 is MNHNY and CDR2 SVGAGI (reference sequence). V dropped 8 bases and J dropped 4 bases, with 15 bases sitting between them. CDR3 in amino acids: CASLRGLSYNEQFF. The CDR3, as DNA: TGTGCCAGCCTTAGAGGGTTGAGTTACAATGAGCAGTTCTTC.

This clone has just a few counts. The chain couples TRBV27 to TRBJ2-7; 12 nucleotides align to TRBD2. V lost 5 bases to trimming and J lost 4 bases; unmatched junction nucleotides: 6. CDR3 size: 15 residues. CDR1 and CDR2 (germline): MNHEY, SMNVEV (reference sequence). The CDR3 loop reads CASSRSGLAGYEQYF. In nucleotides, the CDR3 is TGTGCCAGCAGTCGATCCGGACTAGCGGGGTACGAGCAGTACTTC.

The gene calls are TRBV19 and TRBJ2-7, with 7 bases that match TRBD1. The V gene's germline CDR1 is LNHDA and CDR2 SQIVND (reference sequence). Trimming cost V 6 bases and J 1 base; bases outside gene matches: 6. The CDR3 extends over 14 amino acids. DNA of the CDR3: TGTGCCAGTAGACCCGGGACAGATTCCTACGAGCAGTACTTC. Its translation is CASRPGTDSYEQYF.

The chain employs TRBV27 and TRBJ2-2; 8 positions match TRBD1. The V gene's germline CDR1 is MNHEY and CDR2 SMNVEV (reference sequence). Trimming removed 2 bases from V and 4 bases from J; junction bases left unmatched: 3. The CDR3 sequence is 15 residues long. The CDR3 DNA reads as TGTGCCAGCAGTTTACGACAGGGGACCACCGGGGAGCTGTTTTTT. This encodes CASSLRQGTTGELFF.

The chain joins TRBV2 to TRBJ1-6; 7 bases match TRBD1. The CDR3 has 15 amino acids. Looked up from germline, CDR1 is SNHLY and CDR2 is FYNNEI. Unmatched junction bases numbered 3, after V lost 7 bases and J lost 0 bases. Written as DNA, the CDR3 is TGTGCCAGCAAGACAGGGACCTCCTATAATTCACCCCTCCACTTT. Translated, it gives CASKTGTSYNSPLHF.